This T cell receptor beta chain was captured in a study of blood T cell repertoires in COVID-19. This clone was seen more than once but under ten times. Authors' processing steps: From reference gene primer amplification, estimates of nucleated cell counts were derived. Sequencing used immunoSEQ multiplex PCR; TCRdb keeps in-frame clones, though not all of them. V and J calls and clone size are given by that table; D and trimming were obtained from the DNA. Of some 200,000 clones in the sample, approximately 81% were seen once. The V gene lost 1 base and the J gene lost 7 bases, with 14 bases spanning the gap. CDR1 SGHTA and CDR2 FQGNSA come from the germline V gene. There are 15 residues in the CDR3.

This sequence was found in a woman aged 80 or older with acute or convalescent COVID-19. Sequencing was carried out using peripheral blood. The chain links TRBV7-2 to TRBJ1-5; D is perhaps TRBD1 (6 bases). The CDR3 loop reads CASSLVSGAGQPQHF. DNA for the CDR3: TGTGCCAGCAGCTTAGTATCAGGGGCCGGGCAGCCCCAGCATTTT.